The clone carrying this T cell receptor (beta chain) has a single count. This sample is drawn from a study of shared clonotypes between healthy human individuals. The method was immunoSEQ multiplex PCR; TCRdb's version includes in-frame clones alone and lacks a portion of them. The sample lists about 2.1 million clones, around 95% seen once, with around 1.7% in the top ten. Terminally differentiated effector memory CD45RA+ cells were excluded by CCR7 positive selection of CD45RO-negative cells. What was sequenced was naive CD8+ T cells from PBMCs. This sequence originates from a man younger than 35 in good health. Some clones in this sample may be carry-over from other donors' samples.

For the CDR3, the DNA is TGCGCCAGCAGCTACGTACCCGGGACGGACGAGCAGTACTTC. This sequence encodes CASSYVPGTDEQYF. The chain employs TRBV4-1 and TRBJ2-7; D may correspond to TRBD1 or TRBD2 (5 bases each). The CDR3 is 14 amino acids. V was clipped by 5 bases and J by 5 bases, with 16 bases between them. The germline V gene encodes CDR1 MGHRA and CDR2 YSYEKL.